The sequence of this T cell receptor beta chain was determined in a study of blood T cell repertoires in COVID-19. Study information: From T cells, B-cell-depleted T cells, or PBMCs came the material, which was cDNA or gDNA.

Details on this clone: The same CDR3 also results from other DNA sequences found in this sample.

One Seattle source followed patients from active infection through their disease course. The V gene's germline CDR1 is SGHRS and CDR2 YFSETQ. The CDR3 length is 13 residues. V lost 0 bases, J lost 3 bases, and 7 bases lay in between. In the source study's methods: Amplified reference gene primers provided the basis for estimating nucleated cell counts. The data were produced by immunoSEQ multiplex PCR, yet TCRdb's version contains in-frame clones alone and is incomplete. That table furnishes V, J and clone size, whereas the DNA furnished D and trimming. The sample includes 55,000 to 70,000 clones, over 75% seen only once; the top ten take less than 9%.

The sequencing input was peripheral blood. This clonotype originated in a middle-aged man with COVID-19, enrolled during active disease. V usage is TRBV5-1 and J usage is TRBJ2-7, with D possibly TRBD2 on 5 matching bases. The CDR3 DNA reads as TGCGCCAGCAGCTTGGATCGGGGCTACGAGCAGTACTTC. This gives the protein CASSLDRGYEQYF.